This record covers a single T cell receptor beta chain. The sample originates from a study of blood T cell repertoires in COVID-19. Study details: In each case, the material was cDNA or gDNA derived from T cells, B-cell-depleted T cells, or PBMCs.

The V end lost 4 bases, the J end lost 3 bases, and 14 bases lay between the germline ends. Germline CDR1 is SGHDN and CDR2 is FVKESK. The CDR3 loop spans 15 amino acids. The authors' processing: Reference gene primer amplification gave estimated nucleated cell counts. The repertoire was sequenced with immunoSEQ multiplex PCR; TCRdb's copy has only in-frame clones and lacks some. V, J and clone size are those of that table, while D and trimming were read from the DNA. This sample yields roughly 500,000 clones, of which approximately 90% are seen a single time; roughly 8% belongs to the top ten. The receptor's source is an older woman who had recovered from COVID-19. The V and J genes are TRBV14 and TRBJ2-3; D perhaps matches TRBD2 (5 bases). Sequencing was performed on PBMCs or T cells enriched from blood (not recorded which). The CDR3 bases are TGTGCCAGCAGCCGAGTAGGAGGTTTTACAGATACGCAGTATTTT. It yields the protein CASSRVGGFTDTQYF.